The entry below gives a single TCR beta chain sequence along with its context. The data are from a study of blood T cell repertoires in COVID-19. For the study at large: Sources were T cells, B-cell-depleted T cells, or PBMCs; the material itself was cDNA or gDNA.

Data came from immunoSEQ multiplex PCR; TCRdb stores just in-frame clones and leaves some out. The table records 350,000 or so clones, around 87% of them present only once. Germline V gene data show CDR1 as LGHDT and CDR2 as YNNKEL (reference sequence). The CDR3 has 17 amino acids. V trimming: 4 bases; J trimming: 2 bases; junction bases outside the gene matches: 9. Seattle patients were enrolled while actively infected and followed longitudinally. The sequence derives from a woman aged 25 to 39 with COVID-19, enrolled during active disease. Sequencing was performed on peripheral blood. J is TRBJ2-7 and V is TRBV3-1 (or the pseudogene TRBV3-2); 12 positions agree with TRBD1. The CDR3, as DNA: TGTGCCAGCAGCCCCCTAGACGGGACAGGGGGCACCTACGAGCAGTACTTC. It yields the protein CASSPLDGTGGTYEQYF.